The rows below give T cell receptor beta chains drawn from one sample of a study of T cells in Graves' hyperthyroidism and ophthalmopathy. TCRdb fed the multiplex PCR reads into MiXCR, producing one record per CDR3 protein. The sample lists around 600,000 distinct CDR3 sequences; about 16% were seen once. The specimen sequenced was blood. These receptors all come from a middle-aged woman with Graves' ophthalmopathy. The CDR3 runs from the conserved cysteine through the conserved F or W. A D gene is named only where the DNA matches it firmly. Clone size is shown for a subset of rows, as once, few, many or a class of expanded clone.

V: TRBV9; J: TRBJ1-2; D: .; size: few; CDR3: CASSDPSGEIQANYGYTF; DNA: TGTGCCAGCAGCGATCCCTCCGGGGAAATCCAAGCTAACTATGGCTACACCTTC
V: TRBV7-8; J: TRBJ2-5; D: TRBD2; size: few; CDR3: CASSVGLAAQETQYF; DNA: TGTGCCAGCAGCGTGGGACTAGCGGCACAAGAGACCCAGTACTTC
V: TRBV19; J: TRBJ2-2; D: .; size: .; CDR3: CASKIFETGELFF; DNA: TGTGCCAGTAAAATTTTCGAGACCGGGGAGCTGTTTTTT
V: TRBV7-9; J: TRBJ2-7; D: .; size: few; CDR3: CASTSRAAPDEQYF; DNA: TGTGCCAGCACCTCAAGGGCTGCACCTGACGAGCAGTACTTC
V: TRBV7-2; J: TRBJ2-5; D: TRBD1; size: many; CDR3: CASSFGTGAPETQYF; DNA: TGTGCCAGCAGCTTTGGGACAGGGGCTCCAGAGACCCAGTACTTC
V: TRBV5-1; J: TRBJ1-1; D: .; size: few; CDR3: CASSWTVTGLNTEAFF; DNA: TGCGCCAGCAGCTGGACCGTTACAGGGTTGAACACTGAAGCTTTCTTT
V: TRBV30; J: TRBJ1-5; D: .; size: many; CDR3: CAWSDSFNQPQHF; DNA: TGTGCCTGGAGTGACAGCTTCAATCAGCCCCAGCATTTT
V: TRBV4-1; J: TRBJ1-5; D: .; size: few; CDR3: CASSQGLRGNQPQHF; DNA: TGCGCCAGCAGCCAGGGCCTGAGGGGCAATCAGCCCCAGCATTTT
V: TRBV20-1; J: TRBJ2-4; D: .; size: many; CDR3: CSALPVAKNIQYF; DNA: TGCAGTGCTTTACCCGTAGCCAAAAACATTCAGTACTTC
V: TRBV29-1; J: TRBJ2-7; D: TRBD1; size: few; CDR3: CSVRDSYEQYF; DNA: TGCAGCGTTAGGGACAGCTACGAGCAGTACTTC
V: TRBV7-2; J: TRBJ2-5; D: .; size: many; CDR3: CASRSVAGTQYF; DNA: TGTGCCAGCAGGTCGGTGGCTGGGACCCAGTACTTC
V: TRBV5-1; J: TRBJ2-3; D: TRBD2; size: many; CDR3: CASSVGLASTTDTQYF; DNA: TGCGCCAGCAGCGTGGGACTAGCAAGTACCACAGATACGCAGTATTTT